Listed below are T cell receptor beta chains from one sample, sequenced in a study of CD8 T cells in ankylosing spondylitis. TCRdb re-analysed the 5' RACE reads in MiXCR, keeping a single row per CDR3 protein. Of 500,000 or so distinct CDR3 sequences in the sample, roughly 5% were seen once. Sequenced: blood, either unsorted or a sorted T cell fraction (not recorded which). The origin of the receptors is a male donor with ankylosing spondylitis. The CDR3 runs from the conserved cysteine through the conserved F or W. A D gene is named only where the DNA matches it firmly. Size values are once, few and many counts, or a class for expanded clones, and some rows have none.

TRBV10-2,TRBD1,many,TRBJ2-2,TGCGCCAGCAGTGAGTCCCCAGGGGGGAACACCGGGGAGCTGTTTTTT,CASSESPGGNTGELFF
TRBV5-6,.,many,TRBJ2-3,TGTGCCAGCAGCTTGCCGATGGATACGCAGTATTTT,CASSLPMDTQYF
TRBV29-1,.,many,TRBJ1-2,TGCAGCGTTGAAGACGCTACAGGCCCCTATGGCTACACCTTC,CSVEDATGPYGYTF
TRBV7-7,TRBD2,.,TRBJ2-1,TGTGCTAGCAGCTTAGGGGTTGCGACTAGCAGTGAGCAGTTCTTC,CASSLGVATSSEQFF
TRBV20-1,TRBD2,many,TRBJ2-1,TGCAGTGCTAGGGGGGAACTAGCGGGAGGTTACAATGAGCAGTTCTTC,CSARGELAGGYNEQFF
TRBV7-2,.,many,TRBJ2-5,TGTGCCAGCGGGGGGCGGGCGGAGACCCAGTACTTC,CASGGRAETQYF
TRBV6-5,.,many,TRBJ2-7,TGTGCCAGCAGTTACAGCGCGGGGTCCGAGCAGTACTTC,CASSYSAGSEQYF
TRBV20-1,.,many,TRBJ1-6,TGCAGTGCTAGGGGCCCCAATAATTCACCCCTCCACTTT,CSARGPNNSPLHF
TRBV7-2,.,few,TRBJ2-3,TGTGCCAGCAGCCCACGTCTACTAGAGAAGGATACGCAGTATTTT,CASSPRLLEKDTQYF
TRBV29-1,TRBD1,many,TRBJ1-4,TGCAGCGCGACCGGGACAGGGTTTGAAAAACTGTTTTTT,CSATGTGFEKLFF
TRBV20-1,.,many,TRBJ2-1,TGCAGTGCTAGACGAGTCTATGAGCAGTTCTTC,CSARRVYEQFF
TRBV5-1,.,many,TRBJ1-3,TGCGCCAGCAGCTTGGCCGGACCAGCCTCTGGAAACACCATATATTTT,CASSLAGPASGNTIYF
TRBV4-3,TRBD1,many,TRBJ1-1,TGCGCCAGCAGCCTCGGGACAGGTCGGGACACTGAAGCTTTCTTT,CASSLGTGRDTEAFF
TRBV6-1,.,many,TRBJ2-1,TGTGCCAGCAGTACGTTCAATGAGCAGTTCTTC,CASSTFNEQFF
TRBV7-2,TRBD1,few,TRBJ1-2,TGTGCCAGCAGCGTTGACAGGGGGAGGGGTGGCTACACCTTC,CASSVDRGRGGYTF
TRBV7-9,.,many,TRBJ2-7,TGTGCCAGCAACCCATCGGGGGCCTCGTACGAGCAGTACTTC,CASNPSGASYEQYF
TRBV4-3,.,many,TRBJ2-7,TGCGCCAGCAGCCCGCGACTAGAAGGAGGCGAGCAGTACTTC,CASSPRLEGGEQYF
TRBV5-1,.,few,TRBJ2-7,TGCGCCAGCAGCTTGTCCCAGGGTAGCGACGAGCAGTACTTC,CASSLSQGSDEQYF
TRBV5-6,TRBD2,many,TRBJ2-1,TGTGCCAGCAGCTCCCCAGGGAGGGGCAATGAGCAGTTCTTC,CASSSPGRGNEQFF
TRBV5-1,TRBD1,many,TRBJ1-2,TGCGCCAGCAGCTCCGAAACAGGGGCTTATGGCTACACCTTC,CASSSETGAYGYTF
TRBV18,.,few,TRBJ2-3,TGTGCCAGCTCACCATATCATGGACCGGCGGATACGCAGTATTTT,CASSPYHGPADTQYF
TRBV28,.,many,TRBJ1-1,TGTGCCAGCAGTTCCGGGGAGTCACGCGGAGCTTTCTTT,CASSSGESRGAFF
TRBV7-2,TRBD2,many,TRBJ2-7,TGTGCCAGCAGCCTGGTAGCGGGAGCAACCTACGAGCAGTACTTC,CASSLVAGATYEQYF
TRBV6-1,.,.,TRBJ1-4,TGTGCCAGCAGTGAAGGGGACGGAGTTAATGAAAAACTGTTTTTT,CASSEGDGVNEKLFF
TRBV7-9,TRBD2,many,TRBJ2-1,TGTGCCAGCACCCGTGGGGGGAGGGCCTCTTCGCCGTTCTTC,CASTRGGRASSPFF
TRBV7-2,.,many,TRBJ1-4,TGTGCCAGCAGCTTTTGGAATGAAAAACTGTTTTTT,CASSFWNEKLFF
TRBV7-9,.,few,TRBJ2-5,TGTGCCAGCAGCGCCCCGAAGAGATACCAAGAGACCCAGTACTTC,CASSAPKRYQETQYF
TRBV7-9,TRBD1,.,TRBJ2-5,TGTGCCAGCAGCCAAGGACAGGGGGCTCCAGAGACCCAGTACTTC,CASSQGQGAPETQYF
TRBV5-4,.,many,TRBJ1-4,TGTGCCAGCAGCAGGACGACCGGCGGAAATGAAAAACTGTTTTTT,CASSRTTGGNEKLFF